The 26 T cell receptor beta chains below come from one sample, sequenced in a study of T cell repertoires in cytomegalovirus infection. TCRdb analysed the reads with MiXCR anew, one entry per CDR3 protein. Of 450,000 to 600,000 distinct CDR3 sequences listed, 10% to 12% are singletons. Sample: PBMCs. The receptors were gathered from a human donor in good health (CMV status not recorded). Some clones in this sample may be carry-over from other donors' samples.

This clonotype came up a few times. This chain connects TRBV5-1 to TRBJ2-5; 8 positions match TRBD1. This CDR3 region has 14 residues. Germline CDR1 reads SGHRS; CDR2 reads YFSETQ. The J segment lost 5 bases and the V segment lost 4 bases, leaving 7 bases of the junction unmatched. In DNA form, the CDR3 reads TGCGCCAGCAGCCCGACAGGGGTGAAGGAGACCCAGTACTTC. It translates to CASSPTGVKETQYF.

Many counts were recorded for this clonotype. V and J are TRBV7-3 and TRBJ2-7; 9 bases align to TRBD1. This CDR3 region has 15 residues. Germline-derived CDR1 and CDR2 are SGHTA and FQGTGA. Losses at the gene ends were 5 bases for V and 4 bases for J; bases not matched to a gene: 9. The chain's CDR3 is CASSPAQGAGYEQYF. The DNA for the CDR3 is TGTGCCAGCAGCCCAGCACAGGGGGCTGGGTACGAGCAGTACTTC.

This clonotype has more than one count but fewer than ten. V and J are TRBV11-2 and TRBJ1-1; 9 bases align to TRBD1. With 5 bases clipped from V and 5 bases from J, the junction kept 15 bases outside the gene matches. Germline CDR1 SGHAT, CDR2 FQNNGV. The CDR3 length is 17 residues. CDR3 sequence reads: CASSPYRGRTVRTEAFF. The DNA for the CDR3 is TGTGCCAGCAGCCCCTACAGGGGGCGAACAGTAAGGACTGAAGCTTTCTTT. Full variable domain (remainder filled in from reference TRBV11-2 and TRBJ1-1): EAGVAQSPRYKIIEKRQSVAFWCNPISGHATLYWYQQILGQGPKLLIQFQNNGVVDDSQLPKDRFSAERLKGVDSTLKIQPAKLEDSAVYLCASSPYRGRTVRTEAFFGQGTRLTVV.

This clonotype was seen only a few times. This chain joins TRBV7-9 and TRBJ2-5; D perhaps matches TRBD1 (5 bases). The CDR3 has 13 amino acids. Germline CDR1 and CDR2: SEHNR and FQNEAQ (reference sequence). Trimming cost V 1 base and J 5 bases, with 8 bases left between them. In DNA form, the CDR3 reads TGTGCCAGCAGCTTAGAAGGGGCTGAGACCCAGTACTTC. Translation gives CASSLEGAETQYF.

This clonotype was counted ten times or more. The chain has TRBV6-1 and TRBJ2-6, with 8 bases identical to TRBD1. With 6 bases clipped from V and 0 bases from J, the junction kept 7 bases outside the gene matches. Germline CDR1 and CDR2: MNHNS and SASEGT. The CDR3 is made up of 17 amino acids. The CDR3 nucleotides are TGTGCCAGCAGGGGACAGGTCTCGGTCTCTGGGGCCAACGTCCTGACTTTC. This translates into CASRGQVSVSGANVLTF.

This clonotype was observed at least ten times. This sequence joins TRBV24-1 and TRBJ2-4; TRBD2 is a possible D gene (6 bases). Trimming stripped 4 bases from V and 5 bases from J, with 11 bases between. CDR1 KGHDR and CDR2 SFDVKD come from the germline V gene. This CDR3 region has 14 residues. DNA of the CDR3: TGTGCCACCAGTGAGGGGAGGCGGGAAAACATTCAGTACTTC. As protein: CATSEGRRENIQYF.

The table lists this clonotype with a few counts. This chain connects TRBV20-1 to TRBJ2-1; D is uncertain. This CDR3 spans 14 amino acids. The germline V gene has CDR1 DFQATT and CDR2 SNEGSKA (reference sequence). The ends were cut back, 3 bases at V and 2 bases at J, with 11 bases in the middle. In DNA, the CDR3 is TGCAGTGCTAGGTCGGGCAGACCCTACAATGAGCAGTTCTTC. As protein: CSARSGRPYNEQFF.

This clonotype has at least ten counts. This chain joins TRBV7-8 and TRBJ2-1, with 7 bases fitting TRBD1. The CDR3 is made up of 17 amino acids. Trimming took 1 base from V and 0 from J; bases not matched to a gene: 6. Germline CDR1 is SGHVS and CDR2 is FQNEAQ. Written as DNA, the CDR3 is TGTGCCAGCAGCTTAGGGACAGGCATTATCTCCTACAATGAGCAGTTCTTC. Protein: CASSLGTGIISYNEQFF.

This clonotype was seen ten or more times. CDR3 sequence reads: CASSFQGGSQETQYF. The CDR3 region has the DNA TGTGCCAGCAGCTTTCAAGGGGGGAGCCAAGAGACCCAGTACTTC. V and J are TRBV4-2 and TRBJ2-5, with D tentatively TRBD1 or TRBD2 (6 bases each). Trimming removed 5 bases from V and 1 base from J, with 14 bases in between. Germline assignment: CDR1 LGHNA and CDR2 YNFKEQ. This CDR3 has 15 amino acids.

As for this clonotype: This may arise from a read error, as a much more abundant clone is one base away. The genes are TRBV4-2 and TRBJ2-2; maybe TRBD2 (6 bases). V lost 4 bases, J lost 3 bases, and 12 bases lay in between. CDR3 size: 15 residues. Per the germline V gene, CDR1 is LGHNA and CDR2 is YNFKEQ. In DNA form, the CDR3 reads TGTGCCAGCAGCCTACGGGACTGCGACACCGGGGAGCTGTTTTTT. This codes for CASSLRDCDTGELFF.

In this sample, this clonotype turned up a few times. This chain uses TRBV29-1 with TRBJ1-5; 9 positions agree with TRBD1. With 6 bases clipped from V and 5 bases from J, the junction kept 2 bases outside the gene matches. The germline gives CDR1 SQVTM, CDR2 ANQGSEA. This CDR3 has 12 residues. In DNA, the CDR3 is TGCAGCGTGGGACAGGGAGATCAGCCCCAGCATTTT. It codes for CSVGQGDQPQHF.

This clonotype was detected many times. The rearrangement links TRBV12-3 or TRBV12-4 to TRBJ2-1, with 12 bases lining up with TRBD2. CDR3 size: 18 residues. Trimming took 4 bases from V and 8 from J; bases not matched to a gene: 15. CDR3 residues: CASSSFTLLAGGPHEQFF. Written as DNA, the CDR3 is TGTGCCAGCAGTTCATTTACCCTTCTAGCGGGGGGGCCACATGAGCAGTTCTTC.

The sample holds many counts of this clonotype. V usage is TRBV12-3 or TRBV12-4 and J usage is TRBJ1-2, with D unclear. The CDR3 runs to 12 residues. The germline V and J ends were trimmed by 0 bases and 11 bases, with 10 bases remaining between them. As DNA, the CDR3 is TGTGCCAGCAGTTTAGCGCATACCCTATACACCTTC. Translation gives CASSLAHTLYTF.

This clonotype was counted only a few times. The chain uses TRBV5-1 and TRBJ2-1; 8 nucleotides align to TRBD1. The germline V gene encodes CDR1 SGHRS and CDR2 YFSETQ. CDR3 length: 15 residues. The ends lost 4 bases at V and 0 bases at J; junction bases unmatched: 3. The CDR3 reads CASSVTGGSYNEQFF. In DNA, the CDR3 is TGCGCCAGCAGCGTCACAGGGGGCTCCTACAATGAGCAGTTCTTC.

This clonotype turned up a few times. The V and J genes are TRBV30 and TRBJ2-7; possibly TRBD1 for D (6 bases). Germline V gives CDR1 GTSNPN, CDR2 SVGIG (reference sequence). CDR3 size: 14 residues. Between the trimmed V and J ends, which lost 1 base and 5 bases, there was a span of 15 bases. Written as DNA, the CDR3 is TGTGCCTGGAGTGCGTACGACAGGTTGGACGAGCAGTACTTC. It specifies CAWSAYDRLDEQYF.

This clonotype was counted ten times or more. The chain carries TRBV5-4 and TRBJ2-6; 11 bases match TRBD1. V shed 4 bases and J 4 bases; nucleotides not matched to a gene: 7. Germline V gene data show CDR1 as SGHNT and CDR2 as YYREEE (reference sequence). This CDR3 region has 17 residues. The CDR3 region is CASSPGQGGFGANVLTF. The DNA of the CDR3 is TGTGCCAGCAGCCCGGGACAGGGGGGATTCGGGGCCAACGTCCTGACTTTC. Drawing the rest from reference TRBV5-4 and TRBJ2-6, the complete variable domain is ETGVTQSPTHLIKTRGQQVTLRCSSQSGHNTVSWYQQALGQGPQFIFQYYREEENGRGNFPPRFSGLQFPNYSSELNVNALELDDSALYLCASSPGQGGFGANVLTFGAGSRLTVL.

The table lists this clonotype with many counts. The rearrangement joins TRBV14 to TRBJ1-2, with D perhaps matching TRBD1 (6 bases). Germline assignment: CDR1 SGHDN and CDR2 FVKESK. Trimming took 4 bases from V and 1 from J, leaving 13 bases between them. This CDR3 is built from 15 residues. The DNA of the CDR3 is TGTGCCAGCAGCCCACAGGGATCCCTTAACTATGGCTACACCTTC. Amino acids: CASSPQGSLNYGYTF.

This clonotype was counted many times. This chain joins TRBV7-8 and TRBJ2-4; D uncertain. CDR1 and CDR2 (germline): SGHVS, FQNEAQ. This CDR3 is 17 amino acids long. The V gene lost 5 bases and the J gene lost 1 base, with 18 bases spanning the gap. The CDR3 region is CASSLIPFRRAKNIQYF. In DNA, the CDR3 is TGTGCCAGCAGCCTTATACCCTTTAGGCGCGCCAAAAACATTCAGTACTTC.

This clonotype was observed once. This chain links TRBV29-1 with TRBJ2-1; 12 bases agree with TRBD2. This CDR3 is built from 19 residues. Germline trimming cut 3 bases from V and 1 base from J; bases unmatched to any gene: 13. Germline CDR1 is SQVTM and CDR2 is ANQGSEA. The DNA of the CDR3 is TGCAGCGTTGATCCGGCGACTAGCGGGAGTGTAAGGTCCTACAATGAGCAGTTCTTC. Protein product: CSVDPATSGSVRSYNEQFF.

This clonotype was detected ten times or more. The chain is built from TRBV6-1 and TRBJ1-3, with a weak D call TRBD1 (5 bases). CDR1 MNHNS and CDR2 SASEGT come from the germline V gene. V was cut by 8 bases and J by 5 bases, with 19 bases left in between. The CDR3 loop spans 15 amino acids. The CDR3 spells CASGFSRDFRNTIYF. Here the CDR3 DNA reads TGTGCCAGCGGATTCTCCCGGGACTTCCGAAACACCATATATTTT.

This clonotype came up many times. The CDR3 protein is CASSYEGSSRSYNSPLHF. The CDR3 nucleotides read TGTGCCAGCAGTTACGAAGGGAGCTCCCGCTCCTATAATTCACCCCTCCACTTT. V is TRBV6-5 and J is TRBJ1-6; D unclear. The CDR3 runs 18 residues. The germline CDR1 and CDR2 sequences are MNHEY and SVGAGI. The V end lost 2 bases, the J end lost 0 bases, and 14 bases lay between the germline ends.

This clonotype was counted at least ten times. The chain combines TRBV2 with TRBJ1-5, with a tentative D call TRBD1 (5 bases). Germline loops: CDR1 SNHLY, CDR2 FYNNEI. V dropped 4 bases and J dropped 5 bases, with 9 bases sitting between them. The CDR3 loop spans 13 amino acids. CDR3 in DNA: TGTGCCAGCAGTGTACGAGGGGATCAGCCCCAGCATTTT. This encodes CASSVRGDQPQHF. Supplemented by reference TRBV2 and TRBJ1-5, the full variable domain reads EPEVTQTPSHQVTQMGQEVILRCVPISNHLYFYWYRQILGQKVEFLVSFYNNEISEKSEIFDDQFSVERPDGSNFTLKIRSTKLEDSAMYFCASSVRGDQPQHFGDGTRLSIL.

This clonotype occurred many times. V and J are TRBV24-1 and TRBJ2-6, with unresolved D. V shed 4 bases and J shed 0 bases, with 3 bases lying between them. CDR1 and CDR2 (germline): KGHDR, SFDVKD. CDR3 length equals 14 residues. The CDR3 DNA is TGTGCCACCAGTGACTCCTCTGGGGCCAACGTCCTGACTTTC. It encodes CATSDSSGANVLTF.

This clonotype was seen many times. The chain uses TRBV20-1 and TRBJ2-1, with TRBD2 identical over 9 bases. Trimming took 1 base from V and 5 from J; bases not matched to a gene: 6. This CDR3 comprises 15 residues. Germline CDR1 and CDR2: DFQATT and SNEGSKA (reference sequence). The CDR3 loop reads CSARGWTSDNNEQFF. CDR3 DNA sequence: TGCAGTGCTAGAGGTTGGACTAGCGACAACAATGAGCAGTTCTTC.

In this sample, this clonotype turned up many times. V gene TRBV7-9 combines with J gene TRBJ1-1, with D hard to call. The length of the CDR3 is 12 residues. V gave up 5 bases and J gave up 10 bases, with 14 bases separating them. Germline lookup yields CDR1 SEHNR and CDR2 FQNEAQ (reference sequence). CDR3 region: CASSPNLLGAFF. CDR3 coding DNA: TGTGCCAGCAGCCCTAATCTCCTCGGAGCTTTCTTT.

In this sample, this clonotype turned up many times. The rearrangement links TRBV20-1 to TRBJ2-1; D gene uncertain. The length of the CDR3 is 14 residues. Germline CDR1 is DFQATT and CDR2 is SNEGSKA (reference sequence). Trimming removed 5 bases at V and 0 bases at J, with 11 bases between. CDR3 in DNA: TGCAGTGCTGTGCCACGGAGCTCCTACAATGAGCAGTTCTTC. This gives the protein CSAVPRSSYNEQFF.